This T cell receptor beta chain was sequenced during a study of T-cell reconstitution after alpha-beta-depleted transplantation in children. Study observations and caveats: Approximately two months post-transplant, alpha-beta T cells reportedly originated from several hundred expanded graft clones. One year after transplant, T-cell counts and diversity came mostly from newly produced T cells.

The TCRbeta library incorporated unique molecular identifiers. From the PCR reads, TCRdb called clonotypes with MiXCR, one entry per CDR3 protein. The data contain about 200,000 distinct CDR3 sequences, 5.5% to 7% of them singletons. This clonotype was observed a handful of times. The antigen remains unidentified. Germline V gene lookup returns CDR1 SGHRS and CDR2 YFSETQ. With 1 base removed from V and 7 bases from J, the gap between germline ends came to 15 bases. CDR3 size: 15 residues. The chain couples TRBV5-1 to TRBJ2-1; D possibly corresponds to TRBD2 (5 bases). Source: PBMCs, taken before TCRalphabeta/CD19-depleted stem cell transplant. This TCR derives from a boy younger than 10 with acute lymphoblastic leukemia, due to receive a stem cell transplant. The CDR3 sequence: CASSLQDGTGNEQFF. CDR3 nucleotide sequence: TGCGCCAGCAGCTTGCAGGACGGCACGGGAAATGAGCAGTTCTTC.